This T cell receptor beta chain was profiled in a study of neurological immune-mediated disorders. TCRdb reanalysed the 5' RACE reads using MiXCR and keeps one entry per CDR3 protein. The profile shows tens of thousands of distinct CDR3 sequences, 2% to 3% of them singletons. Notes on the study in general: When repertoires were grouped phylogenetically, those of 18 of 34 multiple sclerosis patients fell into one related-CDR3 cluster, a possible signature.

This clonotype was counted a few times. Its antigen remains unidentified. The CDR3 is 15 residues long. Germline values: CDR1 SGHTA, CDR2 FQGNSA. V lost 3 bases, J lost 3 bases, and 7 bases stayed unmatched. Sequencing was performed on PBMCs. The TCR was taken from a woman younger than 45 with multiple sclerosis. The chain is built from TRBV7-2 and TRBJ1-2, with 7 bases identical to TRBD1. CDR3: CASSLETGFHYGYTF. The CDR3 DNA sequence: TGTGCCAGCAGCTTGGAGACAGGGTTTCACTATGGCTACACCTTC.